Listed here is a single TCR beta chain. Its antigen is as yet unknown. This sample stems from a study of cytomegalovirus exposure and HLA in healthy donors. Study-wide points: The sole available immune exposure information was CMV serostatus.

PCR employed 60 Vbeta and 13 Jbeta primers. TCRdb keeps only in-frame clones here, not all; method: immunoSEQ multiplex PCR. This repertoire includes 55,000 or so clones. V shed 5 bases and J shed 8 bases, with 18 bases lying between them. Germline V gives CDR1 SGHAT, CDR2 FQNNGV. CDR3 size: 14 residues. The donors gave bone marrow, and they were healthy. This rearrangement joins TRBV11-2 to TRBJ1-2; D might be TRBD1 (5 bases). The sample consisted of PBMCs. The sequence came from a woman aged 25 to 39 in good health and CMV-seropositive. The CDR3 loop reads CASSLQAFSGGYTF. CDR3 DNA sequence: TGTGCCAGCAGCCTACAGGCGTTTTCTGGAGGCTACACCTTC. Variable domain in full (rest from reference TRBV11-2 and TRBJ1-2): EAGVAQSPRYKIIEKRQSVAFWCNPISGHATLYWYQQILGQGPKLLIQFQNNGVVDDSQLPKDRFSAERLKGVDSTLKIQPAKLEDSAVYLCASSLQAFSGGYTFGSGTRLTVV.